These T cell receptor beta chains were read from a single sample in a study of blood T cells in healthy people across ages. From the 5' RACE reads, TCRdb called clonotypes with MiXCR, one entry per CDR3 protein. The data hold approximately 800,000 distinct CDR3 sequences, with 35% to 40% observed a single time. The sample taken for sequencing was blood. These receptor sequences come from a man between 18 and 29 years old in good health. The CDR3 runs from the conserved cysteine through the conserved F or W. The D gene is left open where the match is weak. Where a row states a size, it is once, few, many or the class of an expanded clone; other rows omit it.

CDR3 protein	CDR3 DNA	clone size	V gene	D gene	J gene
CASSIRGDSRTDTQYF	TGTGCCAGCAGCATTAGAGGGGACTCCCGCACAGATACGCAGTATTTT	.	TRBV7-2	.	TRBJ2-3
CASSQGGSPPDTQYF	TGTGCCAGCAGCCAAGGGGGCTCACCCCCAGATACGCAGTATTTT	.	TRBV6-2/TRBV6-3	TRBD1	TRBJ2-3
CASRILVGENLYNEQFF	TGTGCCAGCAGGATACTAGTGGGAGAGAATTTATACAATGAGCAGTTCTTC	once	TRBV4-2	.	TRBJ2-1
CASSQDSYEQYF	TGTGCCAGCAGCCAAGACTCCTACGAGCAGTACTTC	many	TRBV3-1	.	TRBJ2-7
CATSRDRDLYSYNEQFF	TGTGCCACCAGCAGAGATCGAGACCTGTACTCCTACAATGAGCAGTTCTTC	many	TRBV15	.	TRBJ2-1
CASRSSEANYGYTF	TGTGCCAGCAGATCCTCCGAAGCTAACTATGGCTACACCTTC	many	TRBV12-3/TRBV12-4	.	TRBJ1-2
CASSYVGSYEQYF	TGTGCCAGCAGTTACGTGGGATCCTACGAGCAGTACTTC	.	TRBV6-2/TRBV6-3	.	TRBJ2-7
CASNMGRLNEQFF	TGTGCCAGCAATATGGGACGGTTGAATGAGCAGTTCTTC	many	TRBV12-3/TRBV12-4	.	TRBJ2-1
CASSLSAGKNTEAFF	TGTGCCAGCAGCCTTTCAGCAGGAAAGAACACTGAAGCTTTCTTT	.	TRBV6-2/TRBV6-3	.	TRBJ1-1
CASSGDMNTEAFF	TGTGCCAGCAGCGGGGACATGAACACTGAAGCTTTCTTT	few	TRBV5-6	.	TRBJ1-1
CAWSALQGAEQFF	TGTGCCTGGAGTGCCCTACAGGGGGCTGAGCAGTTCTTC	.	TRBV30	TRBD1	TRBJ2-1
CASSVRDRGTGEQFF	TGTGCCAGCAGCGTAAGGGACAGGGGAACGGGTGAGCAGTTCTTC	.	TRBV7-8	TRBD1	TRBJ2-1
CAIGNGDSNQPQHF	TGTGCCATTGGGAATGGGGATAGTAATCAGCCCCAGCATTTT	.	TRBV10-3	.	TRBJ1-5
CASSRDRGRVYGYTF	TGCGCCAGCAGCCGGGACAGGGGGCGAGTCTATGGCTACACCTTC	.	TRBV4-3	TRBD1	TRBJ1-2
CATSGVTGRNTEAFF	TGTGCCACCAGCGGGGTGACAGGCAGAAACACTGAAGCTTTCTTT	few	TRBV15	.	TRBJ1-1
CASSFGGRANTEAFF	TGTGCCAGCAGCTTCGGGGGCAGGGCGAACACTGAAGCTTTCTTT	.	TRBV7-9	.	TRBJ1-1
CSARDTRHPRGNQPQHF	TGCAGTGCTAGAGATACAAGACACCCTCGGGGCAATCAGCCCCAGCATTTT	few	TRBV20-1	.	TRBJ1-5
CSAISLAGDSYEQYF	TGCAGTGCTATATCTCTGGCGGGGGACTCCTACGAGCAGTACTTC	.	TRBV20-1	TRBD2	TRBJ2-7
CASSYSGIVDEKLFF	TGTGCCAGCAGTTACTCGGGCATCGTGGATGAAAAACTGTTTTTT	once	TRBV6-2/TRBV6-3	.	TRBJ1-4
CSARDKKQGSTTNEKLFF	TGCAGTGCTAGAGATAAGAAGCAGGGGAGTACAACTAATGAAAAACTGTTTTTT	.	TRBV20-1	.	TRBJ1-4
CASSQAHIDRTDTQYF	TGCGCCAGCAGCCAAGCCCATATTGACCGCACAGATACGCAGTATTTT	.	TRBV4-3	.	TRBJ2-3
CASSQNPSPLSGQETQYF	TGCGCCAGCAGCCAGAACCCTTCCCCCTTGTCGGGCCAAGAGACCCAGTACTTC	few	TRBV4-3	.	TRBJ2-5
CSARDMGDTQYF	TGCAGTGCTAGAGATATGGGAGATACGCAGTATTTT	few	TRBV20-1	.	TRBJ2-3
CASSYEGNSNQPQHF	TGTGCCAGCAGCTACGAGGGGAATAGCAATCAGCCCCAGCATTTT	few	TRBV21-1	.	TRBJ1-5
CASSSPPDRGVTDTQYF	TGTGCCAGCAGTTCACCCCCGGACAGGGGGGTCACAGATACGCAGTATTTT	many	TRBV12-3/TRBV12-4	TRBD1	TRBJ2-3
CASSAATRASTDTQYF	TGTGCCAGCAGCGCCGCGACTAGGGCTAGCACAGATACGCAGTATTTT	few	TRBV7-9	.	TRBJ2-3
CASSSKPGRSVSGANVLTF	TGTGCCAGCAGTTCCAAACCGGGACGGTCCGTCTCTGGGGCCAACGTCCTGACTTTC	.	TRBV28	.	TRBJ2-6
CASSDSPTDYYGYTF	TGTGCCAGCAGTGACTCACCGACAGATTACTATGGCTACACCTTC	.	TRBV6-4	.	TRBJ1-2
CSARFRGRGYLEQYF	TGCAGTGCTAGGTTCAGGGGCAGGGGGTACCTCGAGCAGTACTTC	.	TRBV20-1	TRBD1	TRBJ2-7
CASSSGGGSEQFF	TGTGCCAGCAGTTCCGGCGGGGGGTCGGAGCAGTTCTTC	many	TRBV12-3/TRBV12-4	TRBD2	TRBJ2-1
CASSLSGRQVNTEAFF	TGCGCCAGCAGCCTCTCGGGGCGACAGGTGAACACTGAAGCTTTCTTT	.	TRBV5-1	.	TRBJ1-1
CASSVVTGRETQYF	TGTGCCAGCAGCGTAGTGACGGGACGGGAGACCCAGTACTTC	.	TRBV7-2	.	TRBJ2-5
CSVHAGSGQPQHF	TGCAGCGTTCACGCAGGCTCGGGACAGCCCCAGCATTTT	.	TRBV29-1	.	TRBJ1-5
CAGSRRQRGYNEQFF	TGTGCCGGCAGCCGCCGGCAGCGGGGCTACAATGAGCAGTTCTTC	.	TRBV14	TRBD2	TRBJ2-1
CASSLGTPWGNTEAFF	TGTGCCAGCAGTTTAGGGACACCCTGGGGGAACACTGAAGCTTTCTTT	.	TRBV27	.	TRBJ1-1
CASSLMWGGRDTQYF	TGTGCCAGCAGTTTAATGTGGGGGGGCAGAGATACGCAGTATTTT	.	TRBV27	.	TRBJ2-3
CASSLTSSTETQYF	TGTGCCAGCAGTTTAACTAGCTCTACGGAGACCCAGTACTTC	many	TRBV12-3/TRBV12-4	.	TRBJ2-5
CAYRARGSETQYF	TGTGCTTACCGGGCCCGGGGGTCAGAGACCCAGTACTTC	few	TRBV2	.	TRBJ2-5
CASRGLLSSYNEQYF	TGCGCCAGCAGGGGACTGTTGAGCTCCTACAATGAGCAGTACTTC	.	TRBV5-1	.	TRBJ2-7
CASSYTDPDGYTF	TGTGCCAGCAGTTACACCGACCCCGATGGCTACACCTTC	.	TRBV6-2/TRBV6-3	.	TRBJ1-2
CASSPEGGEAFF	TGTGCCAGCAGCCCTGAAGGGGGTGAAGCTTTCTTT	.	TRBV13	.	TRBJ1-1
CASTRGTGKYEQYF	TGTGCCAGCACTAGAGGGACAGGGAAGTACGAGCAGTACTTC	.	TRBV2	TRBD1	TRBJ2-7
CASRPCGSNQPQHF	TGTGCCAGCAGACCGTGCGGTAGCAATCAGCCCCAGCATTTT	.	TRBV6-5	.	TRBJ1-5
CSVDGIFYGYTF	TGCAGCGTTGACGGGATCTTCTATGGCTACACCTTC	once	TRBV29-1	.	TRBJ1-2
CASSQDPGRYNSPLHF	TGCGCCAGCAGCCAGGATCCGGGACGGTATAATTCACCCCTCCACTTT	.	TRBV5-1	.	TRBJ1-6
CSARDITGYQETQYF	TGCAGTGCTAGAGATATAACGGGATACCAAGAGACCCAGTACTTC	few	TRBV20-1	.	TRBJ2-5
CSARGQSETQYF	TGCAGCGCCCGGGGACAGTCAGAGACCCAGTACTTC	.	TRBV29-1	TRBD1	TRBJ2-5
CASSQEPYNEQFF	TGCGCCAGCAGCCAAGAACCGTACAATGAGCAGTTCTTC	many	TRBV4-1	.	TRBJ2-1
CASSPGLGKDTQYF	TGTGCCAGCAGCCCGGGTCTGGGAAAAGATACGCAGTATTTT	few	TRBV7-3	.	TRBJ2-3
CASSREGGSAEAFF	TGTGCCAGCAGTCGGGAAGGGGGATCGGCTGAAGCTTTCTTT	.	TRBV12-3/TRBV12-4	.	TRBJ1-1
CASSWTGFQNQKLFF	TGCGCCAGCAGCTGGACAGGGTTCCAAAACCAAAAACTGTTTTTT	.	TRBV5-1	TRBD1	TRBJ1-4
CSARGSTDTQYF	TGCAGTGCTAGGGGCAGCACAGATACGCAGTATTTT	many	TRBV20-1	.	TRBJ2-3